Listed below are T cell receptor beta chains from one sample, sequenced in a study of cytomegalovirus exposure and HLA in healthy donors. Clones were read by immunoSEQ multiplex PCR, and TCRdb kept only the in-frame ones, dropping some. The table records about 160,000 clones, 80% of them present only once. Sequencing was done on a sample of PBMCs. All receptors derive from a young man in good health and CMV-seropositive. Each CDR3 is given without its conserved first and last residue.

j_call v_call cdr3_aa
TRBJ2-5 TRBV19 ASSNPRRDQGAQETQY
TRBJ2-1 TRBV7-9 ASSLLTGAWNEQF
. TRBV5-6 ASSLAGQGEYEQY
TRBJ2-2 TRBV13 ASSGQGLNTGELF
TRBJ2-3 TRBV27 ASSPSGGTDTQY
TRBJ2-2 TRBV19 ASSIGGVNGGELF
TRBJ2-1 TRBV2 ASRTQRGGHNEQF
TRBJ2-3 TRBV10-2 ASSQADTQY
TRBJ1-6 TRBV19 ASSEDRSNPLH
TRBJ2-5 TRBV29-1 SVELGGGLIETQY
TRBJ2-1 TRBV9 ASSVEHKYNEQF
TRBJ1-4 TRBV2 ASNLQGGGEKLF
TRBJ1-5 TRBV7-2 ASSLARGQPQH
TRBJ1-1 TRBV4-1 ASSQTSRRAEAF
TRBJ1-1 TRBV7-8 ASSSLQGYTEAF
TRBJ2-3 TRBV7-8 ASSLGGQGTSTDTQY
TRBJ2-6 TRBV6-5 ASSSDRSSGANVLT
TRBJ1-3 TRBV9 ASSAQTGGESSGNTIY
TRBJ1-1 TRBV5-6 ASSAPFGTTNTEAF
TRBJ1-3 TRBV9 ASSRRDFSGNTIY
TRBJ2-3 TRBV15 ATSPNVGGAGTDTQY
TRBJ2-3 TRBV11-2 ASSKLAGGSTDTQY
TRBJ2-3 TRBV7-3 ASSLVGLATDTQY
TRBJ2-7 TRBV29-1 SVEFTGTYEQY